The clone carrying this T cell receptor beta chain has only a few counts. PCR was performed using 60 Vbeta and 13 Jbeta primers. Sequencing used immunoSEQ multiplex PCR; TCRdb keeps in-frame clones, though not all of them. The data contain some 100,000 clones, 74% of them singletons. This sample was included in a study of cytomegalovirus exposure and HLA in healthy donors. Sequences were obtained from PBMCs. This TCR was recovered from a human donor in good health.

The chain's CDR3 is CASTHGGDTEAFF. CDR3 DNA: TGTGCCAGTACCCATGGGGGGGACACTGAAGCTTTCTTT. The rearrangement links TRBV19 to TRBJ1-1; weak D call: TRBD1 (5 bases). The CDR3 is 13 residues long. Per germline, CDR1 LNHDA and CDR2 SQIVND (reference sequence). Trimming stripped 7 bases from V and 3 bases from J, with 12 bases between.